Listed below are T cell receptor beta chains from one sample, sequenced in a study of blood T cell repertoires in COVID-19. Sequenced by immunoSEQ multiplex PCR; TCRdb stores in-frame clones only, minus some. The sample yields roughly 130,000 clones, 80% seen once. The sequencing input was peripheral blood. Receptor source: a man between 65 and 79 years old with acute or convalescent COVID-19. The CDR3 runs from the conserved cysteine through the conserved F or W. The D gene is left open where the match is weak. Part of the rows lack a size; the others show once, few, many or a class for expanded clones.

j_gene,abundance,v_gene,d_gene,CDR3aa,CDR3nt
TRBJ2-2,.,TRBV4-1,TRBD2,CASSQNMGGTGELFF,TGCGCCAGCAGCCAAAACATGGGGGGGACCGGGGAGCTGTTTTTT
TRBJ2-7,.,TRBV20-1,TRBD2,CSASEAGGLHAYEQYF,TGCAGTGCTAGTGAGGCGGGGGGGCTCCATGCCTACGAGCAGTACTTC
TRBJ2-7,.,TRBV19,.,CASSKGGGHKREQYF,TGTGCCAGTAGTAAGGGCGGGGGACACAAACGCGAGCAGTACTTC
TRBJ2-6,.,TRBV10-3,.,CAISDHPGGQGQLVRAGANVLTF,TGTGCCATCAGTGACCACCCAGGGGGGCAGGGACAGCTAGTACGAGCTGGGGCCAACGTCCTGACTTTC
TRBJ1-5,.,TRBV3-1/TRBV3-2,.,CASSQDQGNQPQHF,TGTGCCAGCAGCCAAGACCAGGGAAATCAGCCCCAGCATTTT
TRBJ2-1,many,TRBV24-1,TRBD2,CATSDASGGAGSYNEQFF,TGTGCCACCAGTGATGCTAGCGGGGGAGCCGGGTCCTACAATGAGCAGTTCTTC
TRBJ2-7,.,TRBV7-2,TRBD2,CASSLGGSPAEQYF,TGTGCCAGCAGCCTGGGGGGGAGTCCTGCCGAGCAGTACTTC
TRBJ1-1,.,TRBV6-5,.,CASSYEGNTEAFF,TGTGCCAGCAGTTACGAGGGGAACACTGAAGCTTTCTTT
TRBJ2-7,once,TRBV10-3,.,CATSEAAYEQYF,TGTGCCACGTCCGAAGCGGCCTACGAGCAGTACTTC
TRBJ1-6,.,TRBV12-3/TRBV12-4,.,CASSLQGGSPLHF,TGTGCCAGCAGTTTACAAGGGGGTTCACCCCTCCACTTT
TRBJ2-2,.,TRBV11-1,.,CASSLTNTGELFF,TGTGCCAGCAGCCTTACAAACACCGGGGAGCTGTTTTTT
TRBJ1-2,.,TRBV5-1,.,CASSPGGGSDGYTF,TGCGCCAGCAGCCCCGGTGGGGGGTCGGATGGCTACACCTTC
TRBJ1-3,.,TRBV10-3,.,CAISRQVSGNTIYF,TGTGCCATCAGTAGACAGGTATCTGGAAACACCATATATTTT
TRBJ1-5,.,TRBV5-8,TRBD1,CASRTDRGGQPQHF,TGTGCCAGCAGAACAGACAGGGGTGGACAGCCCCAGCATTTT
TRBJ2-7,.,TRBV7-9,TRBD1,CASSLAETGKPYEQYF,TGTGCCAGCAGCTTAGCAGAGACAGGGAAACCCTACGAGCAGTACTTC
TRBJ1-4,.,TRBV5-1,.,CASRPGSANEKLFF,TGCGCCAGCAGACCGGGATCGGCTAATGAAAAACTGTTTTTT
TRBJ2-5,.,TRBV7-2,.,CASSLLISLRETQYF,TGTGCCAGCAGCTTACTTATATCCCTCCGAGAGACCCAGTACTTC
TRBJ2-5,few,TRBV9,TRBD2,CASSFSGGAETQYF,TGTGCCAGCAGTTTTAGCGGGGGGGCGGAGACCCAGTACTTC
TRBJ2-3,.,TRBV3-1/TRBV3-2,TRBD1,CASSQGGGETDTQYF,TGTGCCAGCAGCCAAGGAGGGGGCGAGACAGATACGCAGTATTTT
TRBJ2-2,.,TRBV9,.,CASSVLSGTGELFF,TGTGCCAGCAGCGTCCTATCGGGCACCGGGGAGCTGTTTTTT
TRBJ2-1,.,TRBV6-2/TRBV6-3,.,CASSPDSFNEQFF,TGTGCCAGCAGCCCGGACAGTTTCAATGAGCAGTTCTTC
TRBJ1-2,.,TRBV5-1,TRBD1,CASSLSDRGYGYTF,TGCGCCAGCAGCTTGTCTGACAGGGGCTATGGCTACACCTTC
TRBJ2-3,.,TRBV2,.,CASSEWRVDTQYF,TGTGCCAGCAGTGAATGGAGGGTAGATACGCAGTATTTT
TRBJ2-1,.,TRBV10-1,TRBD2,CASSDRRGDYNEQFF,TGCGCCAGCAGTGATCGGCGGGGGGACTACAATGAGCAGTTCTTC
TRBJ1-1,.,TRBV12-5,TRBD1,CASGGRQGGTEAFF,TGTGCTAGTGGTGGAAGACAGGGGGGCACTGAAGCTTTCTTT
TRBJ1-6,.,TRBV5-1,.,CASSQSRAGDSPLHF,TGCGCCAGCAGCCAAAGCAGGGCGGGGGATTCACCCCTCCACTTT
TRBJ1-3,once,TRBV5-6,TRBD1,CASTTGGTGNTIYF,TGTGCCAGCACCACAGGGGGCACTGGAAACACCATATATTTT
TRBJ1-5,.,TRBV28,TRBD1,CASSPNRGYSNQPQHF,TGTGCCAGTTCCCCTAACAGGGGGTATAGCAATCAGCCCCAGCATTTT
TRBJ2-7,once,TRBV5-1,.,CASSLSRGAFMDEQYF,TGCGCCAGCAGCTTGAGCAGGGGAGCCTTCATGGACGAGCAGTACTTC
TRBJ2-7,.,TRBV30,.,CAWSEAPRGAYEQYF,TGTGCCTGGAGCGAAGCCCCCAGGGGAGCTTACGAGCAGTACTTC
TRBJ2-7,once,TRBV7-3,.,CASSLRGGQVYEQYF,TGTGCCAGCAGCTTACGGGGAGGACAAGTCTACGAGCAGTACTTC
TRBJ2-7,.,TRBV14,TRBD1,CASSRQGPFYEQYF,TGTGCCAGCAGCCGACAGGGACCCTTCTACGAGCAGTACTTC
TRBJ2-2,.,TRBV29-1,TRBD1,CSVEARGQGELFF,TGCAGCGTAGAAGCCCGGGGACAGGGGGAGCTGTTTTTT
TRBJ2-5,.,TRBV10-2,.,CASRLGGRETQYF,TGCGCCAGCAGATTGGGGGGGCGCGAGACCCAGTACTTC
TRBJ2-7,.,TRBV6-5,.,CASSYAGNEQYF,TGTGCCAGCAGTTACGCAGGGAACGAGCAGTACTTC
TRBJ2-1,few,TRBV20-1,.,CSARAGAEQFF,TGCAGTGCTAGAGCAGGGGCTGAGCAGTTCTTC
TRBJ1-6,once,TRBV10-3,TRBD1,CAISSDRANSPLHF,TGTGCCATCAGTTCGGACAGGGCTAATTCACCCCTCCACTTT
TRBJ1-1,few,TRBV2,TRBD1,CASSQTGTGLDTEAFF,TGTGCCAGCAGTCAAACCGGGACAGGGTTGGACACTGAAGCTTTCTTT
TRBJ1-2,.,TRBV6-5,TRBD1,CASSYSNRGQGGYTF,TGTGCCAGCAGTTACTCGAACAGGGGGCAAGGTGGCTACACCTTC
TRBJ2-4,.,TRBV6-1,TRBD1,CASSETDRAIQYF,TGTGCCAGCAGTGAGACGGACAGGGCGATTCAGTACTTC
TRBJ1-5,.,TRBV3-1/TRBV3-2,.,CASSQGRNQPQHF,TGTGCCAGCAGCCAAGGGAGGAATCAGCCCCAGCATTTT
TRBJ2-3,.,TRBV5-1,.,CASSLAKQGVRTDTQYF,TGCGCCAGCAGCTTGGCCAAACAGGGAGTGAGGACAGATACGCAGTATTTT
TRBJ1-1,.,TRBV5-1,TRBD1,CASSPYRGKRTEAFF,TGCGCCAGCAGCCCCTACAGGGGAAAGAGAACTGAAGCTTTCTTT
TRBJ1-1,few,TRBV29-1,.,CSAGLGNTEAFF,TGCAGCGCTGGACTTGGGAACACTGAAGCTTTCTTT
TRBJ2-3,.,TRBV10-1,TRBD2,CASSETGLAGVPYSTDTQYF,TGCGCCAGCAGTGAGACCGGACTAGCGGGGGTTCCTTATAGCACAGATACGCAGTATTTT
TRBJ1-5,once,TRBV2,TRBD1,CASSRDSGHQPQHF,TGTGCCAGCAGCCGGGACAGCGGTCATCAGCCCCAGCATTTT